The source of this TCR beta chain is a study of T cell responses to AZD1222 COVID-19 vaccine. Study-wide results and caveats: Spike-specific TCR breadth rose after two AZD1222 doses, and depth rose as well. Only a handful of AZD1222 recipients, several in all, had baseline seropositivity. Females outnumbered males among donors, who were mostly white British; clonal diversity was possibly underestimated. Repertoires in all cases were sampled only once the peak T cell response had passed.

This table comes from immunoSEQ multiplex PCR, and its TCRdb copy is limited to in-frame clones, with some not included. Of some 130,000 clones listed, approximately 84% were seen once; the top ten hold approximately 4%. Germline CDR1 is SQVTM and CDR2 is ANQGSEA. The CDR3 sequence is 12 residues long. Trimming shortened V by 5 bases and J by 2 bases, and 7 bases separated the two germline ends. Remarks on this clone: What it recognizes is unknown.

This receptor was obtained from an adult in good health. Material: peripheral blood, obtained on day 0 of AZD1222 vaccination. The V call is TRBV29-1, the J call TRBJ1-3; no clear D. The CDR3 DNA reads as TGCAGCGTTAGGGAGACTGGAAACACCATATATTTT. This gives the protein CSVRETGNTIYF. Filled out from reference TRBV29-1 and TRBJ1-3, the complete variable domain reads SAVISQKPSRDICQRGTSLTIQCQVDSQVTMMFWYRQQPGQSLTLIATANQGSEATYESGFVIDKFPISRPNLTFSTLTVSNMSPEDSSIYLCSVRETGNTIYFGEGSWLTVV.